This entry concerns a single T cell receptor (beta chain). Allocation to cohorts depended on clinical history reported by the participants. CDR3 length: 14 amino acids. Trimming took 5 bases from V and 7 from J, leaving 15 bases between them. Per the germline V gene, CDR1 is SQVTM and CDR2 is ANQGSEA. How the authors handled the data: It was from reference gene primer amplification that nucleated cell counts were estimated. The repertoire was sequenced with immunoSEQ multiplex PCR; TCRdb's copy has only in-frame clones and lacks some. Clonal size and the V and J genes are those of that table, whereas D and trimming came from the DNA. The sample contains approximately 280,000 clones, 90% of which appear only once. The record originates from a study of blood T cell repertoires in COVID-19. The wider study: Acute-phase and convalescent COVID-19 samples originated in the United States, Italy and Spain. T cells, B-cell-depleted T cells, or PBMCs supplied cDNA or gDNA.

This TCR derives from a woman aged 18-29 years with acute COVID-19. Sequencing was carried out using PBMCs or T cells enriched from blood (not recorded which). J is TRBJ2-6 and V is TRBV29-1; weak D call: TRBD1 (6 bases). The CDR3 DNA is TGCAGCGTTCCCCTAACCGGGACAGCCAACGTCCTGACTTTC. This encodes CSVPLTGTANVLTF.